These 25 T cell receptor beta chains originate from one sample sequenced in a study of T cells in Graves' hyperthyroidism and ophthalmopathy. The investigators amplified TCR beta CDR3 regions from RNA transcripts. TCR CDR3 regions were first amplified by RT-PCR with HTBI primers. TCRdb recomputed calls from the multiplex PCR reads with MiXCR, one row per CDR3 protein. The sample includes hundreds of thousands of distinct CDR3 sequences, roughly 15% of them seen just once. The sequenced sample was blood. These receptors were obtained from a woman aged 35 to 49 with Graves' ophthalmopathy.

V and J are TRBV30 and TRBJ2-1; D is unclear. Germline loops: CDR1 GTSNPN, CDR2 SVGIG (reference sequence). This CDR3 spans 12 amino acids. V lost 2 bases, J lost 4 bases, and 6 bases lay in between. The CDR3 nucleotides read TGTGCCTGGAGTTTAATGTACAATGAGCAGTTCTTC. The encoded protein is CAWSLMYNEQFF. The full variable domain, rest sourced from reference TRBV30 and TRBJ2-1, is SQTIHQWPATLVQPVGSPLSLECTVEGTSNPNLYWYRQAAGRGLQLLFYSVGIGQISSEVPQNLSASRPQDRQFILSSKKLLLSDSGFYLCAWSLMYNEQFFGPGTRLTVL.

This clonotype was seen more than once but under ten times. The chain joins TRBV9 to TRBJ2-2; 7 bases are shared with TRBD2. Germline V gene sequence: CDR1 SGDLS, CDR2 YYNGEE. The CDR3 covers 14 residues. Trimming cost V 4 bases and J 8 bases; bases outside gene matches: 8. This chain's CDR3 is CASSSRGGTGELFF. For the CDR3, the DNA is TGTGCCAGCAGCTCGCGGGGAGGGACTGGGGAGCTGTTTTTT. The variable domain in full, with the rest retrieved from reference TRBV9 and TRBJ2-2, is DSGVTQTPKHLITATGQRVTLRCSPRSGDLSVYWYQQSLDQGLQFLIQYYNGEERAKGNILERFSAQQFPDLHSELNLSSLELGDSALYFCASSSRGGTGELFFGEGSRLTVL.

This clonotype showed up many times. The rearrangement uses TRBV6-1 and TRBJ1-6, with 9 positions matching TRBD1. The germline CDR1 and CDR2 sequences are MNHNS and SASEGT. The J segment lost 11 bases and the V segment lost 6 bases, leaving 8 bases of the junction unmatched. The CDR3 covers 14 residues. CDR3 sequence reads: CASRDIQGAAPLHF. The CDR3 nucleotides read TGTGCCAGCAGGGATATACAGGGGGCTGCACCCCTCCACTTT.

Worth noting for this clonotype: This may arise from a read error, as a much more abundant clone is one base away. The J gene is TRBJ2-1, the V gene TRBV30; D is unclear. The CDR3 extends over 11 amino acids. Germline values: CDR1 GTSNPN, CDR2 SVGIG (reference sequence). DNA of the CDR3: TGTGCCTGGAGTAGGTACAATGAGCCGTTCTTC. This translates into CAWSRYNEPFF.

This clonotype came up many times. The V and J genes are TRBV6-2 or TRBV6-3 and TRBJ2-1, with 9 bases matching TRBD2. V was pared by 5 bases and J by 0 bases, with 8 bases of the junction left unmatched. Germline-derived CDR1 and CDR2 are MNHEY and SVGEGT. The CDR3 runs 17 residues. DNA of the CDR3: TGTGCCAGCAGTGGAAGCGGGAGGAAGAGCTCCTACAATGAGCAGTTCTTC. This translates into CASSGSGRKSSYNEQFF.

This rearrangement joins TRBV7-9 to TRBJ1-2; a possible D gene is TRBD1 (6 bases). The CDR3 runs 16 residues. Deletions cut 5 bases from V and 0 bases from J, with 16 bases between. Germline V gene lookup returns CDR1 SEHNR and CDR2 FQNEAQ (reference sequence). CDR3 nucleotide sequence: TGTGCCAGCAGCCTAACGCGGGACATCGCTAACTATGGCTACACCTTC. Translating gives CASSLTRDIANYGYTF.

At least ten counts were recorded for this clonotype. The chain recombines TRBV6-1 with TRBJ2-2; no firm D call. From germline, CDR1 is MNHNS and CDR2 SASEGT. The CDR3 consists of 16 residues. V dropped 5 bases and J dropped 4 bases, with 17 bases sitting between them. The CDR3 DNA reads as TGTGCCAGCAGTTCGGCCCCACCCGTGAGCACCGGGGAGCTGTTTTTT. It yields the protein CASSSAPPVSTGELFF.

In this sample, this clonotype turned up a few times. DNA for the CDR3: TGTGCCAGCAGCTTAATGCAGGGGGGATACAATGAGCAGTTCTTC. Translating it yields CASSLMQGGYNEQFF. V is TRBV5-6 and J is TRBJ2-1; a possible D gene is TRBD1 (7 bases). Deletions cut 2 bases from V and 4 bases from J, with 13 bases between. The CDR3 extends over 15 amino acids. CDR1 SGHDT and CDR2 YYEEEE come from the germline V gene.

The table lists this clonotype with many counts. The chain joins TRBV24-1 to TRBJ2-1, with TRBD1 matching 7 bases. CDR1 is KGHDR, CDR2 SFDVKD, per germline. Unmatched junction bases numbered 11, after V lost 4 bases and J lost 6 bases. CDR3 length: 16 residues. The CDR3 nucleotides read TGTGCCACCAGTGAAACCCGACAGGGAAGGGGCAATGAGCAGTTCTTC. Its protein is CATSETRQGRGNEQFF.

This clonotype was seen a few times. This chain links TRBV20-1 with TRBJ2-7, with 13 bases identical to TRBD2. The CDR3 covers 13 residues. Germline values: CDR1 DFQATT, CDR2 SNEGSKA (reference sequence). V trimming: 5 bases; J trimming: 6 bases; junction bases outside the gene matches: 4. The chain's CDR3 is CSASGLAGAEQYF. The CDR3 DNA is TGCAGTGCTTCCGGACTAGCGGGAGCCGAGCAGTACTTC.

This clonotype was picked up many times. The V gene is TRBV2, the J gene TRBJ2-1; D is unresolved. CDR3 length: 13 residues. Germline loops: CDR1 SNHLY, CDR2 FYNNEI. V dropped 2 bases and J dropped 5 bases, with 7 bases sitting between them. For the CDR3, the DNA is TGTGCCAGCAGTGAATGGCCTAACAATGAGCAGTTCTTC. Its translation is CASSEWPNNEQFF. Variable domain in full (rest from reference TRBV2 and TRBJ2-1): EPEVTQTPSHQVTQMGQEVILRCVPISNHLYFYWYRQILGQKVEFLVSFYNNEISEKSEIFDDQFSVERPDGSNFTLKIRSTKLEDSAMYFCASSEWPNNEQFFGPGTRLTVL.

The CDR3, as DNA: TGTGCCAGCAGCTTTACACAGGGCAATTCACCCCTCCACTTT. Residues: CASSFTQGNSPLHF. V gene TRBV11-2 combines with J gene TRBJ1-6; D possibly corresponds to TRBD1 (6 bases). The V gene lost 3 bases and the J gene lost 7 bases, with 10 bases spanning the gap. This CDR3 comprises 14 residues. The germline CDR1 and CDR2 sequences are SGHAT and FQNNGV.

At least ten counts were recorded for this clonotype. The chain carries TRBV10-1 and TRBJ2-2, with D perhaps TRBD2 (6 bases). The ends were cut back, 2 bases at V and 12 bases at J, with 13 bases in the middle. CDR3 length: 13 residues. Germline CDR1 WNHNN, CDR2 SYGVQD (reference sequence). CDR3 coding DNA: TGCGCCAGCAGTGAGGTTGGGGGGACCAAGCTGTTTTTT. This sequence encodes CASSEVGGTKLFF.

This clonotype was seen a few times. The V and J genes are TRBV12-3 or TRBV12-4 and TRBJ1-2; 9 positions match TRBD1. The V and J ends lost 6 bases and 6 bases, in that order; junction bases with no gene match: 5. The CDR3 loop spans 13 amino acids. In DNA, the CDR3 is TGTGCCAGCAGACAGGGGGCGTATCATGGCTACACCTTC. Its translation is CASRQGAYHGYTF.

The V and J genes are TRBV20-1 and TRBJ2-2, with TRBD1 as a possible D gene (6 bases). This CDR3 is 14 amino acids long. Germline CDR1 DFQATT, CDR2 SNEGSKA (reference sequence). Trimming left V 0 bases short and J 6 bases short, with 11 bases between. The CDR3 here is CSAREQGVPGELFF. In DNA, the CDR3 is TGCAGTGCTAGAGAACAGGGAGTTCCCGGGGAGCTGTTTTTT.

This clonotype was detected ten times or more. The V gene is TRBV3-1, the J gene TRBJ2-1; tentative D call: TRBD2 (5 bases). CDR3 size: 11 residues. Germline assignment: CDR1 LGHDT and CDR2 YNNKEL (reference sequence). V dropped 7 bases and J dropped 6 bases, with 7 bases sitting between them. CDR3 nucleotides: TGTGCCAGCAAAGGGAGCAATGAGCAGTTCTTC. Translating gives CASKGSNEQFF.

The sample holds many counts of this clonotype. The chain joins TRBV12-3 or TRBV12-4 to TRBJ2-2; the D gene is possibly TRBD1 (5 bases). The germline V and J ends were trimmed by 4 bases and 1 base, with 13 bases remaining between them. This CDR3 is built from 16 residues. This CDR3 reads CASSSAVRVNTGELFF. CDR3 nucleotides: TGTGCCAGCAGTTCCGCCGTCAGGGTGAACACCGGGGAGCTGTTTTTT.

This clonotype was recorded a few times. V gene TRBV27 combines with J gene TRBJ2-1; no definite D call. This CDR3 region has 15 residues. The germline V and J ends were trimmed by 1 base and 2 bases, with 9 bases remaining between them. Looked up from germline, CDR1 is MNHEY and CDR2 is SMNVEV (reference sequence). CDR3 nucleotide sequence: TGTGCCAGCAGTTTATTCCCCTCCCCCTACAATGAGCAGTTCTTC. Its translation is CASSLFPSPYNEQFF.

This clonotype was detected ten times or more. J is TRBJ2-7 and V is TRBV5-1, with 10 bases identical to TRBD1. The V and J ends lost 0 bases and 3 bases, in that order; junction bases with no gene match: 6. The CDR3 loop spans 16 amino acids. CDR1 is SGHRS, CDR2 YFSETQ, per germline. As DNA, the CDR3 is TGCGCCAGCAGCTTGGACCAGGGACAGGGGATCTACGAGCAGTACTTC. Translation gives CASSLDQGQGIYEQYF.

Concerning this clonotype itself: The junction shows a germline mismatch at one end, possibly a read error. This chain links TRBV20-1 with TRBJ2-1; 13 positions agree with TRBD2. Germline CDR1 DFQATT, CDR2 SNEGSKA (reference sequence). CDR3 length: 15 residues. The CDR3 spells CSAGDRGLAGLKQFF. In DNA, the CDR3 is TGCAGTGCTGGAGATAGGGGACTAGCGGGACTAAAGCAGTTCTTC.

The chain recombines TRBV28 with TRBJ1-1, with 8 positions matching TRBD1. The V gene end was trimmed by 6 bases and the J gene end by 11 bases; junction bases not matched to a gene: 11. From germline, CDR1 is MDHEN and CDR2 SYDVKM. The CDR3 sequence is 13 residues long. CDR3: CASSLGQGTLAFF. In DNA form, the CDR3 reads TGTGCCAGCAGCCTAGGACAGGGAACCTTGGCTTTCTTT. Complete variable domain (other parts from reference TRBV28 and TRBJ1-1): DVKVTQSSRYLVKRTGEKVFLECVQDMDHENMFWYRQDPGLGLRLIYFSYDVKMKEKGDIPEGYSVSREKKERFSLILESASTNQTSMYLCASSLGQGTLAFFGQGTRLTVV.

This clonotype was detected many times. The DNA for the CDR3 is TGTGCCAGCAGTTTATCGGGACAGGGGAAGGCTTTCTTT. Translating it yields CASSLSGQGKAFF. The rearrangement links TRBV27 to TRBJ1-1; TRBD1 matches 10 bases. CDR1 is MNHEY and CDR2 is SMNVEV in the germline V gene (reference sequence). This CDR3 is 13 amino acids long. V lost 0 bases, J lost 11 bases, and 3 bases stayed unmatched.

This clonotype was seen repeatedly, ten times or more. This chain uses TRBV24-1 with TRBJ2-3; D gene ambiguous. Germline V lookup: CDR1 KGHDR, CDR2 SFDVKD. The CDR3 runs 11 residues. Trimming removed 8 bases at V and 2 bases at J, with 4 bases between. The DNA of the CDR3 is TGTGCCACCACCGACACAGATACGCAGTATTTT. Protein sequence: CATTDTDTQYF.

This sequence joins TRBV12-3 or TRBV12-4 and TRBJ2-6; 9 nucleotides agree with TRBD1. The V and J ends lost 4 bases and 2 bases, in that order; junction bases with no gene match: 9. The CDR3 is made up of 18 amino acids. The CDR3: CASSYRDRVVPGANVLTF. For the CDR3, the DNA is TGTGCCAGCAGTTACCGGGACAGGGTGGTGCCTGGGGCCAACGTCCTGACTTTC.

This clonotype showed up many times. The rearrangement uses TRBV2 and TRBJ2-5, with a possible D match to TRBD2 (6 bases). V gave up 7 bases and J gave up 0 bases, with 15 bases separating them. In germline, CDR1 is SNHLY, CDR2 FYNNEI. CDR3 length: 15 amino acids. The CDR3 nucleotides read TGTGCCAGCAAATTGGCCGCGGGGAACCAAGAGACCCAGTACTTC. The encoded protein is CASKLAAGNQETQYF. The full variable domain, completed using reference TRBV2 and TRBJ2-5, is EPEVTQTPSHQVTQMGQEVILRCVPISNHLYFYWYRQILGQKVEFLVSFYNNEISEKSEIFDDQFSVERPDGSNFTLKIRSTKLEDSAMYFCASKLAAGNQETQYFGPGTRLLVL.